The rows below give T cell receptor beta chains drawn from one sample of a study of PD-1 blockade in classical Hodgkin lymphoma. This table comes from immunoSEQ multiplex PCR, and its TCRdb copy is limited to in-frame clones, with some not included. This table holds about 8,000 clones, roughly four fifths found once. Specimen: CD4+ T cells from blood, collected at baseline. These receptors were obtained from a human donor with classical Hodgkin lymphoma. Both conserved end residues are part of each CDR3.

V | CDR3
TRBV7-3 | CASSLGGGINYVYTF
TRBV2 | CASSDLGATDTQYF
TRBV7-2 | CASSLGGRTYEQYF
TRBV9 | CASSVGGGAAPQNTEAFF
TRBV13 | CASREGTYNEQFF
TRBV30 | CAWRGNTGELFF
TRBV10-3 | CAISPRGGTSGNNEQFF
TRBV10-3 | CAISPGLVLYEQYF
TRBV7-7 | CASSLLTGSGTGELFF
TRBV15 | CATSSGTGSYNEQFF
TRBV5-1 | CASSLSRRRDGYTF
TRBV19 | CASSIVRGVQETQYF
TRBV4-2 | CASSQEMWSEQFF
TRBV4-1 | CASSQDLAGGLSEQYF
TRBV11-1 | CASSLEAGPYEQYF
TRBV7-9 | CASSLGQLTDTQYF
TRBV5-5 | CASSGTGFGYTF
TRBV11-3 | CASSLGVGPNQPQHF
TRBV5-1 | CASSSLASTDTQYF
TRBV5-5 | CASRNKGVEAEAFF
TRBV6-1 | CASSEHPLTGGQLAEQFF
TRBV7-2 | CASSLVSFRNTEAFF
TRBV7-9 | CASSLETSGYTF
TRBV30 | CAWRGSDRNSPLHF
TRBV10-3 | CAISERGSTGELFF
TRBV5-1 | CASSLMASGNIQYF
TRBV27 | CASSFGAGGKQYF
TRBV4-1 | CASSLARVDTEAFF
TRBV15 | CATSRDGQSYNEQFF
TRBV28 | CASSFPGTNTQYF
TRBV5-1 | CASSFQGVGNTIYF
TRBV6-1 | CASSGLLALGEQYF
TRBV18 | CASSPGTGPNTEAFF